Shown below are 19 T cell receptor beta chains from a single sample sequenced in a study of shared clonotypes between healthy human individuals. TCRdb keeps only in-frame clones here, not all; method: immunoSEQ multiplex PCR. This table has 400,000 to 600,000 clones, more than 75% appearing once. Input material: PBMCs. The receptors derive from a woman aged 35 to 49 in good health. Some clones in this sample may be carry-over from other donors' samples.

The chain combines TRBV5-1 with TRBJ2-1; a weak D match, TRBD2 (6 bases). The CDR3 consists of 14 residues. The germline gives CDR1 SGHRS, CDR2 YFSETQ. Deletions cut 2 bases from V and 10 bases from J, with 16 bases between. CDR3 DNA sequence: TGCGCCAGCAGCTTCGGACTAACCCGTGGGGAGCAGTTCTTC. Translation: CASSFGLTRGEQFF. Full variable domain (missing parts from reference TRBV5-1 and TRBJ2-1): KAGVTQTPRYLIKTRGQQVTLSCSPISGHRSVSWYQQTPGQGLQFLFEYFSETQRNKGNFPGRFSGRQFSNSRSEMNVSTLELGDSALYLCASSFGLTRGEQFFGPGTRLTVL.

This CDR3 is CASGDNEQFF. The CDR3 bases are TGTGCCAGCGGGGACAATGAGCAGTTCTTC. This rearrangement joins TRBV6-5 to TRBJ2-1; D uncertain. There are 10 residues in the CDR3. The germline V gene encodes CDR1 MNHEY and CDR2 SVGAGI. V dropped 8 bases and J dropped 5 bases, with 4 bases sitting between them.

The CDR3 reads CATRDSQETQYF. The CDR3 bases are TGTGCCACCCGGGACAGCCAAGAGACCCAGTACTTC. This rearrangement joins TRBV7-9 to TRBJ2-5; TRBD1 agrees at 7 bases. With V trimmed by 10 bases and J by 1 base, 3 bases remained unmatched. The CDR3 contains 12 residues. In germline, CDR1 is SEHNR, CDR2 FQNEAQ (reference sequence). The full variable domain, with the rest looked up from reference TRBV7-9 and TRBJ2-5, is DTGVSQNPRHKITKRGQNVTFRCDPISEHNRLYWYRQTLGQGPEFLTYFQNEAQLEKSRLLSDRFSAERPKGSFSTLEIQRTEQGDSAMYLCATRDSQETQYFGPGTRLLVL.

The chain uses TRBV5-6 and TRBJ1-6; D ambiguous. The CDR3 length is 14 residues. Germline loops: CDR1 SGHDT, CDR2 YYEEEE. Trimming removed 1 base at V and 8 bases at J, with 10 bases between. The CDR3 reads CASSLRGTDSPLHF. CDR3 nucleotides: TGTGCCAGCAGCTTGCGGGGTACGGATTCACCCCTCCACTTT. Filled out from reference TRBV5-6 and TRBJ1-6, the complete variable domain reads DAGVTQSPTHLIKTRGQQVTLRCSPKSGHDTVSWYQQALGQGPQFIFQYYEEEERQRGNFPDRFSGHQFPNYSSELNVNALLLGDSALYLCASSLRGTDSPLHFGNGTRLTVT.

The CDR3 sequence: CASTFGTGVGDTQYF. Here the CDR3 DNA reads TGTGCCAGCACCTTCGGGACAGGGGTTGGAGATACGCAGTATTTT. The gene calls are TRBV27 and TRBJ2-3; 10 nucleotides line up with TRBD1. In germline, CDR1 is MNHEY, CDR2 SMNVEV (reference sequence). The CDR3 spans 15 residues. J gave up 5 bases and V 7 bases, and 9 bases lay outside the gene matches.

The chain combines TRBV10-2 with TRBJ2-7, with D perhaps TRBD1 (6 bases). V lost 4 bases, J lost 4 bases, and 14 bases lay in between. Germline loops: CDR1 WSHSY, CDR2 SAAADI. The CDR3 extends over 14 amino acids. The chain's CDR3 is CASSALTGIYEQYF. CDR3 nucleotides: TGCGCCAGCAGTGCATTAACAGGGATTTACGAGCAGTACTTC.

The V and J genes are TRBV9 and TRBJ2-3; D ambiguous. The V gene's germline CDR1 is SGDLS and CDR2 YYNGEE. This CDR3 has 13 amino acids. V lost 6 bases and J 2 bases, leaving 10 bases between the germline ends. The CDR3 protein is CASTPQDTDTQYF. The CDR3 coding sequence is TGTGCCAGCACCCCCCAAGACACAGATACGCAGTATTTT.

The chain couples TRBV7-3 to TRBJ2-2, with 13 bases aligning to TRBD2. The CDR3 loop spans 16 amino acids. Looked up from germline, CDR1 is SGHTA and CDR2 is FQGTGA. Losses at the gene ends were 5 bases for V and 7 bases for J; bases not matched to a gene: 7. The CDR3 reads CASSRGLAGAVGELFF. CDR3 DNA: TGTGCCAGCAGCAGAGGACTAGCGGGAGCGGTCGGGGAGCTGTTTTTT.

The genes are TRBV10-3 and TRBJ2-5, with a possible D match to TRBD1 (5 bases). Judging by the DNA end, TRBJ2-7 fits better; the J call may be wrong. Germline lookup yields CDR1 ENHRY and CDR2 SYGVKD. The CDR3 is 14 residues long. For the CDR3, the DNA is TGTGCCATCAGTGGGGATGACAGAATTTACGAGCAGTACTTC. Its protein is CAISGDDRIYEQYF.

V and J are TRBV18 and TRBJ2-3; D might be TRBD2 (6 bases). Trimming removed 2 bases at V and 5 bases at J, with 8 bases between. Germline CDR1 is KGHSH and CDR2 is LQKENI. CDR3 length: 13 residues. The CDR3 sequence is CASSPSGVDTQYF. The CDR3 DNA reads as TGTGCCAGCTCACCATCGGGAGTAGATACGCAGTATTTT.

The chain carries TRBV6-5 and TRBJ2-1; 9 bases agree with TRBD1. CDR3 size: 14 residues. In germline, CDR1 is MNHEY, CDR2 SVGAGI. With 4 bases clipped from V and 9 bases from J, the junction kept 7 bases outside the gene matches. The CDR3 coding sequence is TGTGCCAGCAGTTTGGGACAGGGCAGGGGTGAGCAGTTCTTC. Translating it yields CASSLGQGRGEQFF.

This clone was counted ten times or more. The chain uses TRBV28 and TRBJ1-6; no firm D call. Germline assignment: CDR1 MDHEN and CDR2 SYDVKM. The CDR3 contains 12 residues. Trimming left V 5 bases short and J 7 bases short, with 6 bases between. CDR3: CASSPKNSPLHF. CDR3 nucleotides: TGTGCCAGCAGTCCGAAAAATTCACCCCTCCACTTT. Full variable domain (rest looked up from reference TRBV28 and TRBJ1-6): DVKVTQSSRYLVKRTGEKVFLECVQDMDHENMFWYRQDPGLGLRLIYFSYDVKMKEKGDIPEGYSVSREKKERFSLILESASTNQTSMYLCASSPKNSPLHFGNGTRLTVT.

The chain combines TRBV5-5 with TRBJ2-7; tentative D call: TRBD2 (5 bases). Germline V CDR1 and CDR2: SGHKS, YYEKEE (reference sequence). The CDR3 loop spans 13 amino acids. Trimming took 1 base from V and 7 from J, leaving 12 bases between them. CDR3 residues: CASSLIEGTEQYF. The CDR3 DNA sequence: TGTGCCAGCAGCTTGATCGAGGGAACGGAGCAGTACTTC.

This sequence joins TRBV28 and TRBJ2-1, with 10 nucleotides matching TRBD1. The CDR3 extends over 15 amino acids. Germline-derived CDR1 and CDR2 are MDHEN and SYDVKM. Losses at the gene ends were 3 bases for V and 10 bases for J; bases not matched to a gene: 9. In nucleotides, the CDR3 is TGTGCCAGCAGTTTGTCCGGGACAGGGGTAAGGGAGCAGTTCTTC. The encoded protein is CASSLSGTGVREQFF. Supplemented by reference TRBV28 and TRBJ2-1, the full variable domain reads DVKVTQSSRYLVKRTGEKVFLECVQDMDHENMFWYRQDPGLGLRLIYFSYDVKMKEKGDIPEGYSVSREKKERFSLILESASTNQTSMYLCASSLSGTGVREQFFGPGTRLTVL.

CDR3 sequence (DNA): TGTGCCAGCTCACCAGCAGGGGCTCGAGCTAACTATGGCTACACCTTC. It encodes CASSPAGARANYGYTF. The rearrangement joins TRBV18 to TRBJ1-2, with D perhaps TRBD1 (6 bases). Trimming pared 2 bases from V and 0 bases from J, leaving 13 bases between. Per the germline V gene, CDR1 is KGHSH and CDR2 is LQKENI. The CDR3 extends over 16 amino acids.

In this sample, this clone turned up once. The chain is built from TRBV15 and TRBJ2-3; TRBD1 aligns across 7 bases. The V gene's germline CDR1 is LNHNV and CDR2 YYDKDF (reference sequence). The junction had 7 bases not matched to a gene; V was cut back by 3 bases and J by 4 bases. This CDR3 region has 15 residues. The CDR3 sequence is CATSRQTGSADTQYF. DNA for the CDR3: TGTGCCACCAGCAGGCAGACAGGGAGTGCAGATACGCAGTATTTT.

The gene calls are TRBV9 and TRBJ2-2; 9 bases match TRBD1. Germline trimming cut 2 bases from V and 0 bases from J; bases unmatched to any gene: 8. Germline V CDR1 and CDR2: SGDLS, YYNGEE. The CDR3 has 18 residues. The CDR3 loop reads CASSVATGGPSNTGELFF. The CDR3 nucleotides are TGTGCCAGCAGCGTGGCAACAGGGGGCCCATCGAACACCGGGGAGCTGTTTTTT.

The gene calls are TRBV5-8 and TRBJ1-2, with a weak D call TRBD1 (6 bases). Germline V gene data show CDR1 as SGHTS and CDR2 as YDEGEE. The CDR3 contains 16 residues. V was clipped by 1 base and J by 4 bases, with 17 bases between them. The CDR3 sequence is CASSLRTGPWGYGYTF. Written as DNA, the CDR3 is TGTGCCAGCAGCTTGCGAACAGGGCCTTGGGGCTATGGCTACACCTTC.

The rearrangement links TRBV28 to TRBJ2-7; D call uncertain. Germline assignment: CDR1 MDHEN and CDR2 SYDVKM. Trimming cost V 3 bases and J 2 bases, with 5 bases left between them. The CDR3 covers 12 residues. The CDR3 here is CASSFSAYEQYF. CDR3 sequence (DNA): TGTGCCAGCAGTTTTTCGGCCTACGAGCAGTACTTC.